The 7 T cell receptor beta chains listed next were all sequenced from one sample in a study of blood T cell repertoires in COVID-19 (TCRdb year 2020). Library method: the immunoSEQ multiplex PCR assay. TCRdb stores this immuneACCESS table with in-frame sequences only. Part of the clones is absent; in the studies checked, under half of the shortfall reflects unresolved V genes, and no reason is known for the rest. The sample yields around 190,000 clones; roughly 76% were counted once. The ten most abundant clones make up around 10% of the sample. The specimen was peripheral blood. The source is a middle-aged woman with COVID-19, enrolled during active disease.

The chain is built from TRBV7-2 and TRBJ2-3; no firm D call. Looked up from germline, CDR1 is SGHTA and CDR2 is FQGNSA. The CDR3 is made up of 12 amino acids. The germline V and J ends were trimmed by 4 bases and 2 bases, with 4 bases remaining between them. The CDR3 loop reads CASSSFTDTQYF. In DNA form, the CDR3 reads TGTGCCAGCAGCTCTTTCACAGATACGCAGTATTTT.

The chain is built from TRBV29-1 and TRBJ2-1; 11 nucleotides agree with TRBD2. The germline V gene has CDR1 SQVTM and CDR2 ANQGSEA. The junction had 4 bases not matched to a gene; V was cut back by 3 bases and J by 6 bases. The CDR3 loop spans 14 amino acids. The CDR3 sequence is CSVDQGLAANEQFF. The CDR3 DNA sequence: TGCAGCGTTGATCAGGGACTAGCGGCCAATGAGCAGTTCTTC.

The rearrangement joins TRBV10-3 to TRBJ2-7; maybe TRBD2 (7 bases). The V gene's germline CDR1 is ENHRY and CDR2 SYGVKD. CDR3 size: 15 residues. With 10 bases removed from V and 3 bases from J, the gap between germline ends came to 22 bases. The CDR3 sequence is CASKSGGLADYEQYF. The CDR3 bases are TGTGCCAGCAAAAGTGGGGGGCTAGCGGACTACGAGCAGTACTTC.

This clone was seen just once. V and J are TRBV7-8 and TRBJ2-5; D might be TRBD2 (6 bases). The CDR3 extends over 18 amino acids. The germline V and J ends were trimmed by 4 bases and 3 bases, with 24 bases remaining between them. The germline gives CDR1 SGHVS, CDR2 FQNEAQ. The CDR3 DNA reads TGTGCCAGCAGCTCGGGACTTCTGTTGGCGGGTGAGAAAGAGACCCAGTACTTC. Its protein is CASSSGLLLAGEKETQYF.

The chain combines TRBV7-9 with TRBJ1-1; D remains unclear. Germline V gene sequence: CDR1 SEHNR, CDR2 FQNEAQ (reference sequence). Trimming cost V 2 bases and J 8 bases, with 12 bases left between them. The CDR3 runs to 13 residues. The DNA for the CDR3 is TGTGCCAGCAGCTTAACTCAATTTGCGGAAGCTTTCTTT. This gives the protein CASSLTQFAEAFF.

The gene calls are TRBV30 and TRBJ1-3; no clear D gene. The CDR3 covers 13 residues. Germline V gene sequence: CDR1 GTSNPN, CDR2 SVGIG (reference sequence). Trimming pared 2 bases from V and 4 bases from J, leaving 9 bases between. The CDR3, as DNA: TGTGCCTGGAGTCTGGCAGGAGGAAACACCATATATTTT. Protein: CAWSLAGGNTIYF.

CDR3 sequence reads: CAIRDTGEARAEAFF. CDR3 coding DNA: TGTGCCATCAGGGATACAGGGGAGGCGCGCGCTGAAGCTTTCTTT. The J gene is TRBJ1-1, the V gene TRBV10-3, with TRBD1 matching 7 bases. This CDR3 has 15 residues. CDR1 and CDR2 from the germline V gene are ENHRY and SYGVKD. The V and J ends lost 6 bases and 6 bases, in that order; junction bases with no gene match: 13.